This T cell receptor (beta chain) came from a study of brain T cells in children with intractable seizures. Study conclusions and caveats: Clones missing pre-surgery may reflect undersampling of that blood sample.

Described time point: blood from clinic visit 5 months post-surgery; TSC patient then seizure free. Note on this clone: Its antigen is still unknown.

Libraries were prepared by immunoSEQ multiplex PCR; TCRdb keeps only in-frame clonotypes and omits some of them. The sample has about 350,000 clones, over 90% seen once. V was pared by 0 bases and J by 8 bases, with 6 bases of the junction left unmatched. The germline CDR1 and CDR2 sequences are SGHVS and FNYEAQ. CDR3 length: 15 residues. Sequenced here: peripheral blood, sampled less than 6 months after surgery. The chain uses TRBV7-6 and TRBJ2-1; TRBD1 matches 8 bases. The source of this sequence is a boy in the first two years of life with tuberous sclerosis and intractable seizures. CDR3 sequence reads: CASSLADRVIDEQFF. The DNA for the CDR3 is TGTGCCAGCAGCTTAGCGGACAGGGTTATAGATGAGCAGTTCTTC.